This T cell receptor (beta chain) came from a study of cytomegalovirus exposure and HLA in healthy donors. The PCR ran on 60 Vbeta and 13 Jbeta primers. Generated by immunoSEQ multiplex PCR, the TCRdb table keeps only in-frame clones and is missing some. The top ten hold less than 2% of the sample, which has over 130,000 clones, 70% to 85% seen once. As regards this clone: Its antigen is not identified.

The CDR3 has 17 amino acids. Germline V gives CDR1 MDHEN, CDR2 SYDVKM. V lost 1 base, J lost 0 bases, and 8 bases stayed unmatched. Study-wide results and limits: As a later analysis showed, a missense DCLRE1C variant was linked to trimming of TCR beta V- and J-genes. In vitro, three CMV-associated chains proved specific for CMV antigens. In a later analysis, several top co-occurrence clusters appeared linked to parvovirus B19, influenza, CMV and Epstein-Barr virus.

Those who donated were healthy bone marrow donors. The sequencing input was PBMCs. The chain links TRBV28 to TRBJ1-1; 7 bases align to TRBD1. The clonotype originates from a man aged 35 to 55 in good health and CMV-seronegative. The DNA for the CDR3 is TGTGCCAGCAGTTTATCACGGGACAGACTCTTGAACACTGAAGCTTTCTTT. It is translated as CASSLSRDRLLNTEAFF.